This note documents a single T cell receptor (beta chain) sequence. The sample originates from a study of blood T cell repertoires in COVID-19. Only in-frame clones appear in the TCRdb table, and some are missing; sequencing was by immunoSEQ multiplex PCR. The sample includes a few hundred thousand clones, roughly four fifths of them seen just once. Among Cohort 3 donors, those recovered had two negative PCRs, clearance, or symptom resolution. The CDR3 loop spans 14 amino acids. V lost 5 bases to trimming and J lost 8 bases; unmatched junction nucleotides: 8. The germline V gene encodes CDR1 MNHEY and CDR2 SVGAGI.

The chain couples TRBV6-5 to TRBJ1-4, with TRBD1 matching over 7 bases. Sequencing input: PBMCs or T cells enriched from blood (not recorded which). This receptor was obtained from a man aged 50 to 59 who had recovered from COVID-19. CDR3 region: CASSLDRVLEKLFF. CDR3 sequence (DNA): TGTGCCAGCAGTCTCGACAGGGTCCTAGAAAAACTGTTTTTT.